This entry lists 8 T cell receptor beta chains sequenced from one sample in a study of blood T cells in healthy people across ages. A second about 6 to 12 cycle PCR used barcoded and J-beta primers. TCRdb fed the 5' RACE reads into MiXCR, producing one record per CDR3 protein. This table holds about a million distinct CDR3 sequences, roughly 52% found once. The specimen sequenced was blood. All receptors derive from a man aged 30 to 39 in good health.

This clonotype was seen a handful of times. The V and J genes are TRBV20-1 and TRBJ2-7; a possible D gene is TRBD2 (5 bases). V lost 0 bases and J lost 1, with 13 bases in between. CDR1 is DFQATT, CDR2 SNEGSKA, per germline (reference sequence). The CDR3 runs to 15 residues. CDR3 in amino acids: CSARDLTGISYEQYF. CDR3 coding DNA: TGCAGTGCTAGAGATCTCACCGGGATATCCTACGAGCAGTACTTC.

This clonotype came up many times. The rearrangement links TRBV6-2 or TRBV6-3 to TRBJ2-3; 8 positions match TRBD1. Germline V gene data show CDR1 as MNHEY and CDR2 as SVGEGT. This CDR3 has 15 amino acids. J was trimmed by 4 bases and V by 5 bases; bases with no gene match: 8. CDR3: CASSTGQGPSDTQYF. The CDR3 nucleotides are TGTGCCAGCAGTACCGGACAGGGCCCATCAGATACGCAGTATTTT.

This chain connects TRBV4-1 to TRBJ2-1; unclear D gene. The J call may be incorrect, as the DNA end agrees better with TRBJ2-7. The germline V gene has CDR1 MGHRA and CDR2 YSYEKL. The CDR3 contains 17 residues. The CDR3 region is CASSQVPLASSYNEQYF. CDR3 coding DNA: TGCGCCAGCAGCCAAGTCCCATTAGCTAGTTCCTACAATGAGCAGTACTTC.

The rearrangement uses TRBV12-3 or TRBV12-4 and TRBJ2-3; 10 bases agree with TRBD2. Losses at the gene ends were 5 bases for V and 2 bases for J; bases not matched to a gene: 10. The CDR3 is made up of 17 amino acids. The DNA of the CDR3 is TGTGCCAGCAGTAGGGGGCAGCGGGGGGGCTCCACAGATACGCAGTATTTT. This sequence encodes CASSRGQRGGSTDTQYF.

This clonotype was found many times. The V call is TRBV25-1, the J call TRBJ2-7; TRBD1 aligns across 8 bases. Germline CDR1 is MGHDK and CDR2 is SYGVNS. V gave up 3 bases and J gave up 8 bases; unmatched junction bases: 15. This CDR3 region has 16 residues. CDR3: CASSDSGTGYVSQQYF. The CDR3 coding sequence is TGTGCCAGCAGTGACTCCGGGACAGGCTATGTTTCGCAGCAGTACTTC.

CDR3 DNA sequence: TGTGCCAGCAGCCAAGGCTCCTACCGCCAAGAGACCCAGTACTTC. It encodes CASSQGSYRQETQYF. The gene calls are TRBV3-1 and TRBJ2-5; D call uncertain. Germline loops: CDR1 LGHDT, CDR2 YNNKEL (reference sequence). This CDR3 region has 15 residues. The V end lost 1 base, the J end lost 1 base, and 10 bases lay between the germline ends.

The V call is TRBV6-5, the J call TRBJ2-3; D could derive from TRBD1 or TRBD2 (6 bases each). The germline V gene encodes CDR1 MNHEY and CDR2 SVGAGI. V was shortened by 7 bases and J by 3 bases, with 17 bases between the two germline ends. CDR3 length equals 15 residues. The CDR3 nucleotides read TGTGCCAGCAACCCACGGGGGCCCGTAACAGATACGCAGTATTTT. This sequence encodes CASNPRGPVTDTQYF.

This chain connects TRBV7-9 to TRBJ2-4, with D hard to call. The end of the DNA aligns better with TRBJ2-7, so the J call may be wrong. The length of the CDR3 is 14 residues. The germline gives CDR1 SEHNR, CDR2 FQNEAQ (reference sequence). In DNA form, the CDR3 reads TGTGCCAGCAGCTCTAAAGAATCCACCGACGAGCAGTACTTC. Its protein product is CASSSKESTDEQYF.